This T cell receptor (beta chain) stems from a study of cytomegalovirus exposure and HLA in healthy donors. Points from the study as a whole: The listing of 150 to 200 TCR beta chains classed them as cytomegalovirus-associated.

Both 60 Vbeta primers and 13 Jbeta primers went into the PCR. Sequenced by immunoSEQ multiplex PCR; TCRdb stores in-frame clones only, minus some. The sample yields around 67,000 clones, around three quarters seen once. Though nominally healthy at sampling, donors likely had unrecorded immune exposures. Note on this clone: Its matching antigen is unknown.

The specimen sequenced was PBMCs. The receptor was derived from a man younger than 30 in good health and CMV-seropositive.

As DNA, the CDR3 is TGTGCCATCAGTGAGTCAGGGGGCGATCAGCCCCAGCATTTT. Its protein product is CAISESGGDQPQHF. This sequence joins TRBV10-3 and TRBJ1-5, with 7 bases matching TRBD1. Germline-derived CDR1 and CDR2 are ENHRY and SYGVKD. CDR3 size: 14 residues. Unmatched junction bases numbered 1, after V lost 0 bases and J lost 5 bases.